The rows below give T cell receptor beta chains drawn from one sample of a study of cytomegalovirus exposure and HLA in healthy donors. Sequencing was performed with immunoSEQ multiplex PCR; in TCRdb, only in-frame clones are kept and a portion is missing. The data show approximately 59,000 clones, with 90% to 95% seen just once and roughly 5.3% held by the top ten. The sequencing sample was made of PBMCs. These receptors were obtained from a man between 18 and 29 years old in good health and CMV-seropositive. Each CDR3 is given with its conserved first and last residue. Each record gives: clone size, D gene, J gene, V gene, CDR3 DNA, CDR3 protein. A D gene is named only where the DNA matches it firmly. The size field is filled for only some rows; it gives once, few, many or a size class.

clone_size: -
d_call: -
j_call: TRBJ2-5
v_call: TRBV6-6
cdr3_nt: TGTGCCAGCAGCACAGACCGACGGAGGATCCAAGAGACCCAGTACTTC
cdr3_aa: CASSTDRRRIQETQYF

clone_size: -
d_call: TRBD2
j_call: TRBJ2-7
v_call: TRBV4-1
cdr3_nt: TGCGCCAGCAGCCAAGCCACCGGGACTAGCGGGATCTACGAGCAGTACTTC
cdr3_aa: CASSQATGTSGIYEQYF

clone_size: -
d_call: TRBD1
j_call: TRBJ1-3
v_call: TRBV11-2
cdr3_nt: TGTGCCAGCAGCTTAGGGGACAGTGGAAACACCATATATTTT
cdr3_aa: CASSLGDSGNTIYF

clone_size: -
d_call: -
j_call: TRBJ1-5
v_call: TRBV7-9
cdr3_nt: TGTGCCAGCAGCTCACAGGGATTGGGCAATCAGCCCCAGCATTTT
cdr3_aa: CASSSQGLGNQPQHF

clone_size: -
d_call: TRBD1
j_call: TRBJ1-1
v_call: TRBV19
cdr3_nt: TGTGCCAGTAGTAGCGACAGGGGAATGGTGAACACTGAAGCTTTCTTT
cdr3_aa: CASSSDRGMVNTEAFF

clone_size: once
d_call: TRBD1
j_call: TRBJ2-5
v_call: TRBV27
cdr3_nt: TGTGCCAGCAGTTTACGGGACAGCTTTACCGGGACCCAGTACTTC
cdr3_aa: CASSLRDSFTGTQYF

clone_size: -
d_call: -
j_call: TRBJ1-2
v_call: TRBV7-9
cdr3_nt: TGTGCCAGCGTATTCCCCGCCGGGGGGGCGGCCCTTGGCTACACCTTC
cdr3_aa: CASVFPAGGAALGYTF

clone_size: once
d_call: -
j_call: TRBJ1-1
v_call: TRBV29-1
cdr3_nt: TGCAGCGTGAGGGTCTTTGCTAGGGACACTGAAGCTTTCTTT
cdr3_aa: CSVRVFARDTEAFF

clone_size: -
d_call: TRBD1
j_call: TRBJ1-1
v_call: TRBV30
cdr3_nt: TGTGCCTGGAGTGCCCCGGACAGGGGCACTGAAGCTTTCTTT
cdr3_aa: CAWSAPDRGTEAFF

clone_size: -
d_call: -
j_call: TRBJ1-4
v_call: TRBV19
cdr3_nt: TGTGCCAGTACCCGTGGGGGGGCGGAAAAACTGTTTTTT
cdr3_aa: CASTRGGAEKLFF

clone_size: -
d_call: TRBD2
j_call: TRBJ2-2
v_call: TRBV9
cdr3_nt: TGTGCCAGCAGCACACTACTAGCGGGAGGTACGACCGGGGAGCTGTTTTTT
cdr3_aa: CASSTLLAGGTTGELFF

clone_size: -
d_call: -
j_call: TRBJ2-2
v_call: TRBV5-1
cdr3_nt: TGCGCCAGCAGCCCGTACCTACAGAGCGGGGAGCTGTTTTTT
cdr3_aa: CASSPYLQSGELFF

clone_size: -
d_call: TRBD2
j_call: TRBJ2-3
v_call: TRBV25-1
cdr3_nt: TGTGCCAGCAGTAGACTAGCGGGAGATACGCAGTATTTT
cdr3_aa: CASSRLAGDTQYF

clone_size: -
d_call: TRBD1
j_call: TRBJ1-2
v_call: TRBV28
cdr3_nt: TGTGCCAGCAGTTTTAAAAGACAGGGGGTTATCTATGGCTACACCTTC
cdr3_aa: CASSFKRQGVIYGYTF

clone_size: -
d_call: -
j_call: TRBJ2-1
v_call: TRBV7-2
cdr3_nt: TGTGCCAGCAGCTTAGTTGCGGTGGTGAACAATGAGCAGTTCTTC
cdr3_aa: CASSLVAVVNNEQFF

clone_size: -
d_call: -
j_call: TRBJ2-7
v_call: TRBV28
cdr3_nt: TGTGCCAGCAGTTTTGGGGCTGCGGTCTACGAGCAGTACTTC
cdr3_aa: CASSFGAAVYEQYF

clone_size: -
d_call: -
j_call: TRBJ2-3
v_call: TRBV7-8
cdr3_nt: TGTGCCTCCATGAAGATGGCCCTCACAGATACGCAGTATTTT
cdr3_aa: CASMKMALTDTQYF

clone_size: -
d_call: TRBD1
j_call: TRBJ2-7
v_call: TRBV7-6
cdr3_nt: TGTGCCAGCAGCTCGGACAGGTCGGGCTACGAGCAGTACTTC
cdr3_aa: CASSSDRSGYEQYF

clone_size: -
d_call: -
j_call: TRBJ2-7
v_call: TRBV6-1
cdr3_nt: TGTGCCAGCAAAGGGGGCGGGGCCTCCTACGAGCAGTACTTC
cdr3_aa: CASKGGGASYEQYF

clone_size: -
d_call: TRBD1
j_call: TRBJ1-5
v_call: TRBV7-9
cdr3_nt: TGTGCCAGCAGCAATCCCGGGACAGGTGAACTTAGCAATCAGCCCCAGCATTTT
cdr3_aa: CASSNPGTGELSNQPQHF

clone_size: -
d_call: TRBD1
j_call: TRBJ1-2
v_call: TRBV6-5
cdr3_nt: TGTGCCAGCAGAGGACAGGGGGGGAACTATGGCTACACCTTC
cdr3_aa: CASRGQGGNYGYTF

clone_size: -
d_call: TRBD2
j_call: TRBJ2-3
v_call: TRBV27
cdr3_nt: TGTGCCAGCAGTTTAATTAGCGGGAGGACTAACACAGATACGCAGTATTTT
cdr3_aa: CASSLISGRTNTDTQYF

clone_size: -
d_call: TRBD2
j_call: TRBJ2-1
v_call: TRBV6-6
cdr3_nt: TGTGCCAGCAGTTACGGGACTAGCAGAAATGAGCAGTTCTTC
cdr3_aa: CASSYGTSRNEQFF

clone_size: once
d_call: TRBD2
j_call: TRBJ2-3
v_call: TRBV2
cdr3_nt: TGTGCCAGCTTAGCGGGAGAAGCAGATACGCAGTATTTT
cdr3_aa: CASLAGEADTQYF

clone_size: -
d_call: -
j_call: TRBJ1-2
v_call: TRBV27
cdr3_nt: TGTGCCAGCCGAATACGCCTTTCAGGGCACGGCTACACCTTC
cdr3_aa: CASRIRLSGHGYTF

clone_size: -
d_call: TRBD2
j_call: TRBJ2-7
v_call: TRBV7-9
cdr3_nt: TGTGCCAGCAGCCCCGGACTAGCGGGAGTTCTCGAGCAGTACTTC
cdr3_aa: CASSPGLAGVLEQYF

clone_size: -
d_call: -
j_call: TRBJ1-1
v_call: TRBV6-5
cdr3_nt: TGTGCCAGCAGCACAGGGAGAGCTGAAGCTTTCTTT
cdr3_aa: CASSTGRAEAFF

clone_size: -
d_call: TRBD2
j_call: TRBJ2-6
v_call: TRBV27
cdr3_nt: TGTGCCAGCCCCCAATCGGGGGGGCTCGGGGCCAACGTCCTGACTTTC
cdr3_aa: CASPQSGGLGANVLTF

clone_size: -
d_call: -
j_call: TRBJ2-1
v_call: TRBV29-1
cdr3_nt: TGCAGCGGCTCGCCGGGAGACAATGAGCAGTTCTTC
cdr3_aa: CSGSPGDNEQFF

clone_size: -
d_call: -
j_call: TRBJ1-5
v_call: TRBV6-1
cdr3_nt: TGTGCCAGCAGTGAAAGGGTCCCGGGGGGCAATCAGCCCCAGCATTTT
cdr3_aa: CASSERVPGGNQPQHF

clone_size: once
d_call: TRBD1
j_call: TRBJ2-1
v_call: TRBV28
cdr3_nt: TGTGCCAGCAATCCCTCGGGACAGGGCATCAACAATGAGCAGTTCTTC
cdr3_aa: CASNPSGQGINNEQFF

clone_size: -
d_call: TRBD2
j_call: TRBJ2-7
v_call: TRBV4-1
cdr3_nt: TGCGCCAGCAGCCAAGGAATGGCGGCGGGAGCCAAGACTAGCGAGCAGTACTTC
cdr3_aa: CASSQGMAAGAKTSEQYF

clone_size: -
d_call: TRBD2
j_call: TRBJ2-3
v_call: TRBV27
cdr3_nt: TGTGCCAGCAACCGACTAGCGGGGAGCACAGATACGCAGTATTTT
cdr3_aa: CASNRLAGSTDTQYF

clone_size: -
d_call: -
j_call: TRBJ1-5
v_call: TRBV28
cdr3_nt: TGTGCCAGCAGTCGCCGGGGAAGCAATCAGCCCCAGCATTTT
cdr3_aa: CASSRRGSNQPQHF

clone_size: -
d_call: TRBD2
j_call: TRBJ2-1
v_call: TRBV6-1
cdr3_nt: TGTGCCAGCAGCGGTGGGGCTAGCGGCTACAATGAGCAGTTCTTC
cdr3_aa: CASSGGASGYNEQFF

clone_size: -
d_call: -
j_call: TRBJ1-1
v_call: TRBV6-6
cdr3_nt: TGTGCCAGCAGTCGTACTGAAGCTTTCTTT
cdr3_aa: CASSRTEAFF

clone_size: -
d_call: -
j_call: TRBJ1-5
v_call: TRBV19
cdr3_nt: TGTGCCAGTAGTATAGCTGGGCAGGAGGGAAATCAGCCCCAGCATTTT
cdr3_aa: CASSIAGQEGNQPQHF

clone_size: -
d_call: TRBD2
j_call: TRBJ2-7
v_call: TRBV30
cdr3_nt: TGTGCCTGGACGAACGGGAGGGAGTATACCTACGAGCAGTACTTC
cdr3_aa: CAWTNGREYTYEQYF

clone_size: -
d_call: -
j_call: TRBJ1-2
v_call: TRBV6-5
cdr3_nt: TGTGCCAGCAGTTACTCATTATTTCTCGAGGGCTACACCTTC
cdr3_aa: CASSYSLFLEGYTF

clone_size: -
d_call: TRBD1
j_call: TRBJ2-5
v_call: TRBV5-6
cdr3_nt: TGTGCCAGCAGCTTGTTTGCCGGGACAGAAGAGACCCAGTACTTC
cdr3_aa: CASSLFAGTEETQYF

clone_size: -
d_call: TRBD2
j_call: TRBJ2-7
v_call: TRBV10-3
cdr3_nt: TGTGCGAGCCGGGCGGGAGACGACGAGCAGTACTTC
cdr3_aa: CASRAGDDEQYF

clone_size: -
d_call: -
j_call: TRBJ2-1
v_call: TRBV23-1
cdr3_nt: TGCGCCAGCAGTCACAATCCCAGGATTAGCTACAATGAGCAGTTCTTC
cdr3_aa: CASSHNPRISYNEQFF

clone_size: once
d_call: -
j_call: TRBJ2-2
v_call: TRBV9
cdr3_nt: TGTGCCAGCAGCCCTCGAAGGCGGACTATCACCGGGGAGCTGTTTTTT
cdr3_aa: CASSPRRRTITGELFF

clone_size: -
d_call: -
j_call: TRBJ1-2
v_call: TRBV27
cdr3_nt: TGTGCCAGCAGTTTAAGGGCCCACACCGGCAGGGTCGGTAACTATGGCTACACCTTC
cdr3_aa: CASSLRAHTGRVGNYGYTF

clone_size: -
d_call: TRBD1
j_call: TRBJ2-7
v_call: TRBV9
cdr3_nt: TGTGCCAGCAGCGTAGGGGACAGGTTCTCCTACGAGCAGTACTTC
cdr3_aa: CASSVGDRFSYEQYF

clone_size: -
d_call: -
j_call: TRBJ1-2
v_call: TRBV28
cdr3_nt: TGTGCCAGCAGTTTACGACAGCGCGGCTACACCTTC
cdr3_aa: CASSLRQRGYTF

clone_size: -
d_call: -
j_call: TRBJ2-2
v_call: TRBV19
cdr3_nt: TGTGCCAGTCACGACCCGGGGGAGAGGACCGGGGAGCTGTTTTTT
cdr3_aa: CASHDPGERTGELFF

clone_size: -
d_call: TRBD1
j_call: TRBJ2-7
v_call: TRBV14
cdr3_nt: TGTGCCAGCAGCGAAGACAGGGATCGCGAGCAGTACTTC
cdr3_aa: CASSEDRDREQYF

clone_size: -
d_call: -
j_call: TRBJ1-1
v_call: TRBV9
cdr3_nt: TGTGCCAGCAGCTTCCCGAGGACTGAAGCTTTCTTT
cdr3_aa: CASSFPRTEAFF

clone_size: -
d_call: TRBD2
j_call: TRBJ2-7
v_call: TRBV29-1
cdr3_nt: TGCAGCTTCCTTGGCGGGAGGTCCTACGAGCAGTACTTC
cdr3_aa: CSFLGGRSYEQYF

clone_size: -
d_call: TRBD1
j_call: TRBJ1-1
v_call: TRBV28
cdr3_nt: TGTGCCAGCAGTCCCCGGGACAGACTTGACACTGAAGCTTTCTTT
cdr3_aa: CASSPRDRLDTEAFF

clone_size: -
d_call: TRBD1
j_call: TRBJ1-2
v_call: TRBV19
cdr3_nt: TGTGCCAGTAGTATTCAGGGACAGAGCTATGGCTACACCTTC
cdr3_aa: CASSIQGQSYGYTF

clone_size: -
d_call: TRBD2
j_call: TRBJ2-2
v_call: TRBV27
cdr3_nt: TGTGCCAGCAGTCCGATTAGCGGGAGTCTCACCGGGGAGCTGTTTTTT
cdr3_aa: CASSPISGSLTGELFF

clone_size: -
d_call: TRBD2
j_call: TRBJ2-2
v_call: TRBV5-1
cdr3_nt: TGCGCCAGCAGCTCAAGCGGGACCCCGGCGAACACCGGGGAGCTGTTTTTT
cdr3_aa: CASSSSGTPANTGELFF